This entry lists 18 T cell receptor beta chains sequenced from one sample in a study of shared clonotypes between healthy human individuals. Generated by immunoSEQ multiplex PCR, the TCRdb table keeps only in-frame clones and is missing some. The data hold approximately 510,000 clones, with around 74% observed a single time. Sequenced material: PBMCs. These receptors were obtained from a woman between 40 and 55 years old in good health. Some clones in this sample may be carry-over from other donors' samples.

This chain connects TRBV6-1 to TRBJ2-5; 8 bases agree with TRBD1. Per germline, CDR1 MNHNS and CDR2 SASEGT. The CDR3 contains 14 residues. Trimming at V came to 11 bases and at J to 0 bases, leaving 8 bases not matched to a gene. CDR3 sequence: CAGNPGGDQETQYF. DNA of the CDR3: TGTGCCGGGAACCCAGGGGGCGACCAAGAGACCCAGTACTTC.

The V call is TRBV5-5, the J call TRBJ2-7; D is perhaps TRBD1 or TRBD2 (5 bases each). Germline V gene sequence: CDR1 SGHKS, CDR2 YYEKEE (reference sequence). Trimming pared 0 bases from V and 3 bases from J, leaving 13 bases between. This CDR3 has 15 amino acids. The CDR3 spells CASSLAGTESYEQYF. DNA of the CDR3: TGTGCCAGCAGCTTGGCCGGGACGGAGAGCTACGAGCAGTACTTC.

The chain joins TRBV20-1 to TRBJ2-7; no clear D gene. This CDR3 is built from 11 residues. Germline CDR1 and CDR2: DFQATT and SNEGSKA (reference sequence). V shed 6 bases and J shed 2 bases, with 8 bases lying between them. Written as DNA, the CDR3 is TGCAGTGCGACCTTGGCCTACGAGCAGTACTTC. Amino acid sequence: CSATLAYEQYF.

The chain couples TRBV4-1 to TRBJ1-2, with 9 positions matching TRBD1. V trimming: 4 bases; J trimming: 5 bases; junction bases outside the gene matches: 8. This CDR3 contains 15 residues. Per the germline V gene, CDR1 is MGHRA and CDR2 is YSYEKL. CDR3 in amino acids: CASSPGQGGIYGYTF. The CDR3 DNA sequence: TGCGCCAGCAGCCCGGGACAGGGAGGTATATATGGCTACACCTTC.

This chain links TRBV6-1 with TRBJ1-2; D gene unclear. CDR1 and CDR2 (germline): MNHNS, SASEGT. This CDR3 comprises 11 residues. V lost 4 bases to trimming and J lost 3 bases, with 3 bases between them. Written as DNA, the CDR3 is TGTGCCAGCAGTGTTGACTATGGCTACACCTTC. This encodes CASSVDYGYTF.

The chain joins TRBV6-5 to TRBJ1-1, with D possibly being TRBD1 (6 bases). The CDR3 sequence is 15 residues long. The germline V gene encodes CDR1 MNHEY and CDR2 SVGAGI. V was cut by 7 bases and J by 2 bases, with 17 bases left in between. DNA of the CDR3: TGTGCCAGCACCCCCCGGGGGCGAGGAAACACTGAAGCTTTCTTT. Translation: CASTPRGRGNTEAFF.

V and J are TRBV5-4 and TRBJ2-5; 14 bases are a match to TRBD2. CDR3 length: 15 amino acids. CDR1 SGHNT and CDR2 YYREEE come from the germline V gene (reference sequence). J was trimmed by 4 bases and V by 5 bases; bases with no gene match: 4. The CDR3 sequence: CASSWGLAGAETQYF. The CDR3 DNA reads TGTGCCAGCAGTTGGGGACTAGCGGGAGCAGAGACCCAGTACTTC.

This chain links TRBV6-5 with TRBJ2-4, with D unclear. The ends were cut back, 11 bases at V and 1 base at J, with 15 bases in the middle. Germline-derived CDR1 and CDR2 are MNHEY and SVGAGI. This CDR3 has 14 amino acids. CDR3 DNA sequence: TGTGCCGTGCGTCCTGACAACGCCAAAAACATTCAGTACTTC. It translates to CAVRPDNAKNIQYF.

V usage is TRBV28 and J usage is TRBJ2-1; 12 bases fit TRBD1. The V gene end was trimmed by 6 bases and the J gene end by 8 bases; junction bases not matched to a gene: 8. Germline-derived CDR1 and CDR2 are MDHEN and SYDVKM. The CDR3 contains 15 residues. Written as DNA, the CDR3 is TGTGCCAGCAGGAACTTCGGGACAGGGGGCCATGAGCAGTTCTTC. It yields the protein CASRNFGTGGHEQFF.

This chain joins TRBV4-1 and TRBJ2-3; 7 nucleotides agree with TRBD2. The V gene end was trimmed by 3 bases and the J gene end by 2 bases; junction bases not matched to a gene: 8. The germline V gene encodes CDR1 MGHRA and CDR2 YSYEKL. The CDR3 is 16 amino acids. The CDR3 region is CASSQLERGSTDTQYF. The CDR3 DNA reads TGCGCCAGCAGCCAGTTGGAGCGGGGCTCCACAGATACGCAGTATTTT.

This chain links TRBV5-1 with TRBJ1-2; no definite D call. The CDR3 spans 14 residues. Trimming took 4 bases from V and 8 from J, leaving 18 bases between them. The V gene's germline CDR1 is SGHRS and CDR2 YFSETQ. The chain's CDR3 is CASSPDVFLLGYTF. CDR3 nucleotides: TGCGCCAGCAGCCCGGATGTGTTTCTATTGGGCTACACCTTC. The full variable domain, in which reference TRBV5-1 and TRBJ1-2 provide the parts outside the CDR3, is KAGVTQTPRYLIKTRGQQVTLSCSPISGHRSVSWYQQTPGQGLQFLFEYFSETQRNKGNFPGRFSGRQFSNSRSEMNVSTLELGDSALYLCASSPDVFLLGYTFGSGTRLTVV.

The chain joins TRBV7-2 to TRBJ1-5; no definite D call. The CDR3 is made up of 15 amino acids. V was cut by 3 bases and J by 8 bases, with 17 bases left in between. Germline values: CDR1 SGHTA, CDR2 FQGNSA. The CDR3 loop is CASSFGWVNGEPQHF. The CDR3 nucleotides are TGTGCCAGCAGCTTCGGGTGGGTCAACGGTGAGCCCCAGCATTTT.

This clone was seen just once. The chain has TRBV7-6 and TRBJ2-5, with no clear D. CDR3 length: 14 residues. The ends were cut back, 1 base at V and 5 bases at J, with 11 bases in the middle. The germline gives CDR1 SGHVS, CDR2 FNYEAQ. Here the CDR3 reads CASSLVMGFETQYF. CDR3 nucleotides: TGTGCCAGCAGCTTAGTGATGGGTTTTGAGACCCAGTACTTC.

This clone was seen a handful of times. J is TRBJ2-3 and V is TRBV11-2; 8 bases line up with TRBD2. Germline trimming cut 4 bases from V and 2 bases from J; bases unmatched to any gene: 5. The germline gives CDR1 SGHAT, CDR2 FQNNGV. This CDR3 has 15 amino acids. The CDR3 DNA follows: TGTGCCAGCAGCTATAGAGCGGGAGCCACAGATACGCAGTATTTT. Translation gives CASSYRAGATDTQYF.

The chain has TRBV5-4 and TRBJ2-7; 9 nucleotides match TRBD1. V lost 0 bases to trimming and J lost 5 bases; unmatched junction nucleotides: 3. Per the germline V gene, CDR1 is SGHNT and CDR2 is YYREEE (reference sequence). The CDR3 has 14 amino acids. The CDR3 DNA reads TGTGCCAGCAGCTTGGAACAGGGGGCGGACGAGCAGTACTTC. It encodes CASSLEQGADEQYF.

The gene calls are TRBV15 and TRBJ2-1; 15 bases align to TRBD2. Trimming at V came to 3 bases and at J to 7 bases, leaving 4 bases not matched to a gene. The CDR3 covers 16 residues. Looked up from germline, CDR1 is LNHNV and CDR2 is YYDKDF (reference sequence). In DNA form, the CDR3 reads TGTGCCACCAGCAGGCGAGGACTAGCGGGAGGGAATGAGCAGTTCTTC. Protein sequence: CATSRRGLAGGNEQFF.

The genes are TRBV6-5 and TRBJ2-5, with TRBD2 as a possible D gene (5 bases). This CDR3 has 14 residues. V was trimmed by 3 bases and J by 6 bases, leaving 14 bases between them. From germline, CDR1 is MNHEY and CDR2 SVGAGI. Here the CDR3 reads CASSYRGGKKTQYF. The CDR3 coding sequence is TGTGCCAGCAGTTATCGCGGAGGCAAAAAGACCCAGTACTTC.

The rearrangement joins TRBV5-6 to TRBJ2-5; the D gene is possibly TRBD2 (5 bases). The CDR3 is 14 amino acids. CDR1 is SGHDT, CDR2 YYEEEE, per germline. The V and J ends lost 0 bases and 0 bases respectively, with 6 bases between them. CDR3 DNA sequence: TGTGCCAGCAGCTTGGTCGGGGACCAAGAGACCCAGTACTTC. Translated: CASSLVGDQETQYF.